The present T cell receptor (beta chain) was sequenced within a study of Ad26.COV2.S vaccination and SARS-CoV-2 variants. Treatment specified: 19 received Ad26.COV2.S at low or high dose, single or two shots; about 5 received placebo; per-sample allocation not given. The study sampled participants on day 63 after the first vaccine or placebo injection. Clones were sequenced by immunoSEQ multiplex PCR, and TCRdb holds only the in-frame ones, with some missing. Of 350,000 to 550,000 clones listed, 85% to 90% are singletons. This clone was recorded a few times. The sample was peripheral blood, taken in a trial of Ad26.COV2.S vaccine versus placebo. The clonotype was recovered from a person between 18 and 59 years old who received the Ad26.COV2.S COVID-19 vaccine or a placebo.

The DNA for the CDR3 is TGTGCCAGCAGTTCCGGGACAGTGAACACCGGGGAGCTGTTTTTT. Translating gives CASSSGTVNTGELFF. The rearrangement uses TRBV6-5 and TRBJ2-2; 7 nucleotides match TRBD1. CDR1 and CDR2 from the germline V gene are MNHEY and SVGAGI. The CDR3 is 15 amino acids. V shed 4 bases and J 1 base; nucleotides not matched to a gene: 3.